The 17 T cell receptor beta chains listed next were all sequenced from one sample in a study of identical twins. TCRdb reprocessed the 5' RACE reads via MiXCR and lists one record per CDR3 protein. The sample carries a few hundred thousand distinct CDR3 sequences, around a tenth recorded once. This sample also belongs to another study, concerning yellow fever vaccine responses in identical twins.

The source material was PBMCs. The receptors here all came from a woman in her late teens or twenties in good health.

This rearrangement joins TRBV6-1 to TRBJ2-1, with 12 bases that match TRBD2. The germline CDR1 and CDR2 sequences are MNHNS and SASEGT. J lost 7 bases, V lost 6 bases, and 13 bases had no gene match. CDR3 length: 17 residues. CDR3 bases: TGTGCCAGCAGGAAACTAGCGGGGGGACCAAATGAGAATGAGCAGTTCTTC. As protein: CASRKLAGGPNENEQFF.

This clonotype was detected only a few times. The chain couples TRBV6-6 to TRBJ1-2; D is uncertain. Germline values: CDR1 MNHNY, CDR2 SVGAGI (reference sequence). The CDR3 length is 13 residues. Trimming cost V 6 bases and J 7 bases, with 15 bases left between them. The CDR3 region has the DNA TGTGCCAGCAGCCCCGACCGGGCCAGTGGCTACACCTTC. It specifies CASSPDRASGYTF.

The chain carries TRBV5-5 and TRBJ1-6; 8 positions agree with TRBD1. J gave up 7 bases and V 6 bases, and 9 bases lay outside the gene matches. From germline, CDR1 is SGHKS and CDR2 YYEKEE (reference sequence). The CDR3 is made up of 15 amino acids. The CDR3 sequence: CASTHRTGMNSPLHF. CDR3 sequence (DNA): TGTGCCAGCACCCACCGGACAGGGATGAATTCACCCCTCCACTTT.

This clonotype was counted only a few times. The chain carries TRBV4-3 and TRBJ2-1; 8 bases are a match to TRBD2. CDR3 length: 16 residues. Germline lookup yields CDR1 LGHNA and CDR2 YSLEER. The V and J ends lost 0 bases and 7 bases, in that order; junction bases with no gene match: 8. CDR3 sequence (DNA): TGCGCCAGCAGCCAAGATACGGGAGGGGCCCTGAATGAGCAGTTCTTC. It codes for CASSQDTGGALNEQFF.

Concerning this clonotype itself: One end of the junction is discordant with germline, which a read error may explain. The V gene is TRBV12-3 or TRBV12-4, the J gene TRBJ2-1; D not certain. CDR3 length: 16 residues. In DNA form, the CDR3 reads TGTGCCAGCAGTTTGGCCCCGACCGTATCCCCCAATGAGCTGTTCTTC. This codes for CASSLAPTVSPNELFF.

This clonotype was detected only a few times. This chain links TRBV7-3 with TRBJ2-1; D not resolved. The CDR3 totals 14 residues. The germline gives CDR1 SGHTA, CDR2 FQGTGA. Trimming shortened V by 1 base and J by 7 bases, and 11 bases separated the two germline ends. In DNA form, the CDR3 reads TGTGCCAGCAGCTTAATCCCTGCGAGTAATGAGCAGTTCTTC. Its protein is CASSLIPASNEQFF.

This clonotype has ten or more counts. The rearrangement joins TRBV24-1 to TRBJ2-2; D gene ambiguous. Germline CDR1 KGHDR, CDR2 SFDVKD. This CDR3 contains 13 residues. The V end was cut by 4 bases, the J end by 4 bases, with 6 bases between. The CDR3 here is CATSDLATGELFF. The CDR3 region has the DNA TGTGCCACCAGTGACCTCGCCACCGGGGAGCTGTTTTTT.

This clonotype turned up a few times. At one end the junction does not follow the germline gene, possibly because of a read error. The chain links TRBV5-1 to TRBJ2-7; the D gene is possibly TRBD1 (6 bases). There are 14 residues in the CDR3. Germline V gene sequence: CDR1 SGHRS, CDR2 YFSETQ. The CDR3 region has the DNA TGCGCCAGCAGTAACTTAGGGGGAATTCCTCCTACGACCTTC. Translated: CASSNLGGIPPTTF.

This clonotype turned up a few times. The CDR3 sequence: CASSLPDPQETQYF. The CDR3 bases are TGCGCCAGCAGCTTGCCGGACCCTCAAGAGACCCAGTACTTC. This chain links TRBV5-1 with TRBJ2-5; D not certain. CDR3 length: 14 residues. Trimming shortened V by 1 base and J by 2 bases, and 9 bases separated the two germline ends. Germline V gene data show CDR1 as SGHRS and CDR2 as YFSETQ. Full variable domain (rest looked up from reference TRBV5-1 and TRBJ2-5): KAGVTQTPRYLIKTRGQQVTLSCSPISGHRSVSWYQQTPGQGLQFLFEYFSETQRNKGNFPGRFSGRQFSNSRSEMNVSTLELGDSALYLCASSLPDPQETQYFGPGTRLLVL.

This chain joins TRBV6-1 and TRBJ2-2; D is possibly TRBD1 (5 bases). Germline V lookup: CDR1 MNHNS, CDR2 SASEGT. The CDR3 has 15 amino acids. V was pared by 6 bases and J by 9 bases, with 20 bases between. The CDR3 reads CASSARVRVDRELFF. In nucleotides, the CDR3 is TGTGCCAGCAGCGCCCGCGTCAGGGTGGACCGGGAGCTGTTTTTT.

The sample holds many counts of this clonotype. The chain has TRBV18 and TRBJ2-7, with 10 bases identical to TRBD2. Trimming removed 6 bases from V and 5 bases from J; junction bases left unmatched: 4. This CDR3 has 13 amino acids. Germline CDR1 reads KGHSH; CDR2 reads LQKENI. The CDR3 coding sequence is TGTGCCAGCTCGTTGGGGACTAGCGACGAGCAGTACTTC. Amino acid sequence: CASSLGTSDEQYF.

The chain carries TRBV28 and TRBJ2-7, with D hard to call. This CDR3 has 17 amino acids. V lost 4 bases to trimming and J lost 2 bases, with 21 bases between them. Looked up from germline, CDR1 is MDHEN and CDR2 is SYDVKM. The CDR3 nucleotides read TGTGCCAGCAGTTCCCAAGGCCCCTCCCCAGGAACCTACGAGCAGTACTTC. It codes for CASSSQGPSPGTYEQYF.

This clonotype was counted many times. CDR3 bases: TGTGCCAGCAGCTTAGAAAGGAAGGGGGCGCGGGAGACCCAGTACTTC. The encoded protein is CASSLERKGARETQYF. The chain joins TRBV7-9 to TRBJ2-5, with TRBD1 matching 7 bases. V shed 1 base, J shed 5 bases, and the junction held 10 bases outside the gene matches. Per germline, CDR1 SEHNR and CDR2 FQNEAQ (reference sequence). CDR3 length equals 16 residues.

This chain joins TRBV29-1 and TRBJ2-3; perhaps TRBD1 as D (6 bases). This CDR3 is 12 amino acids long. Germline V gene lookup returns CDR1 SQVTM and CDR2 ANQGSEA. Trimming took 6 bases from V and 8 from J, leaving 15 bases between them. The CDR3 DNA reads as TGCAGCGTGTACAGGGCCGTGGGTACGCAGTATTTT. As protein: CSVYRAVGTQYF.

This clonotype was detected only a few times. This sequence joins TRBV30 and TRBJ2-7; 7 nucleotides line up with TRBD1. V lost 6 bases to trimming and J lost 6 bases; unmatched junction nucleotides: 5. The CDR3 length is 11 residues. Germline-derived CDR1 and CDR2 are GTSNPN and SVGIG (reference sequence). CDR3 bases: TGTGCCTGTAAAACAGGGGTCGAGCAGTACTTC. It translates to CACKTGVEQYF. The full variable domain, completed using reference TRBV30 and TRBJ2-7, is SQTIHQWPATLVQPVGSPLSLECTVEGTSNPNLYWYRQAAGRGLQLLFYSVGIGQISSEVPQNLSASRPQDRQFILSSKKLLLSDSGFYLCACKTGVEQYFGPGTRLTVT.

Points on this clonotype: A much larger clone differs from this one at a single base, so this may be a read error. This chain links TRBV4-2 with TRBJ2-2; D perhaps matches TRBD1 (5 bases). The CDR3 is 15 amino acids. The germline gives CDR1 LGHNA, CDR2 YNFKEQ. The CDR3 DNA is TGTGCCAGCAGCCAAAAGGGGCAGGACACCAGGGAGCTGTTTTTT. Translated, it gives CASSQKGQDTRELFF.

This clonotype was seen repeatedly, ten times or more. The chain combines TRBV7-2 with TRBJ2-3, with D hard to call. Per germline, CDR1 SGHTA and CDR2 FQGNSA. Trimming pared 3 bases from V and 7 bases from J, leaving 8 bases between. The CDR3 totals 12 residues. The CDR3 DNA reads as TGTGCCAGCAGCTTTAACACGAATACGCAGTATTTT. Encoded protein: CASSFNTNTQYF.